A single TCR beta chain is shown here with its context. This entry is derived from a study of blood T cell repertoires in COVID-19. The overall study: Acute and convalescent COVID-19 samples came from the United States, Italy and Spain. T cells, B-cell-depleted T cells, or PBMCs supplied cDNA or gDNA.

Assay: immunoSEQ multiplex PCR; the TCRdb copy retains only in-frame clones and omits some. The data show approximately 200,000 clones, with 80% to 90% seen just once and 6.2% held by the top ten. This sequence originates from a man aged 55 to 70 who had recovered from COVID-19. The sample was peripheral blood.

CDR3 loop: CASSVAGHLSYEQYF. CDR3 DNA: TGTGCCAGCAGCGTAGCGGGACACCTCTCCTACGAGCAGTACTTC. The chain employs TRBV9 and TRBJ2-7; a possible D gene is TRBD1 (6 bases). The CDR3 runs to 15 residues. Germline CDR1 SGDLS, CDR2 YYNGEE. V gave up 0 bases and J gave up 0 bases, with 10 bases separating them.